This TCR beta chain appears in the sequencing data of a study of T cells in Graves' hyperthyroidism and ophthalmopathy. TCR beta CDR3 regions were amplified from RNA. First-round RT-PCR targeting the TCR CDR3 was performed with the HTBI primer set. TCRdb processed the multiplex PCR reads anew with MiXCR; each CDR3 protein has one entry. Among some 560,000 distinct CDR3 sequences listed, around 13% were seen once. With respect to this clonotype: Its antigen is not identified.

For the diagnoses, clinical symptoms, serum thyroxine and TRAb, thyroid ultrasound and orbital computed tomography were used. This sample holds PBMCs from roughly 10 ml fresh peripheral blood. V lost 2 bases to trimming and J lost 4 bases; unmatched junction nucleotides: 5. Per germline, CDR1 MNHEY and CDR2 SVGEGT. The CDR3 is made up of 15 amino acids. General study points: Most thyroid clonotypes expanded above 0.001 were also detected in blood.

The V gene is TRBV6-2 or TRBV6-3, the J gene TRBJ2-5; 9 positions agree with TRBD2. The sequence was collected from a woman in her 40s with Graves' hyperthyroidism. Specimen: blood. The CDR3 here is CASSYGLAGRETQYF. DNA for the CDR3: TGTGCCAGCAGTTACGGGCTAGCGGGACGAGAGACCCAGTACTTC.